These T cell receptor beta chains were read from a single sample in a study of T cell repertoires in cytomegalovirus infection. TCRdb passed the reads through MiXCR, listing each CDR3 protein once. The sample lists roughly 300,000 distinct CDR3 sequences; over 7.5% were seen once. Sequenced input: PBMCs. Every receptor here comes from a human donor in good health (CMV status not recorded). Some clones in this sample may be carry-over from other donors' samples. The CDR3 runs from the conserved cysteine through the conserved F or W. D genes are given only for firm matches. Some rows mark clone size as missing; the rest say once, few, many or name a class of expanded clone.

>TRBD2|.|TRBJ2-7|TRBV7-9
CASSLEGLAVYEQYF
TGTGCCAGCAGCTTAGAGGGACTAGCGGTCTACGAGCAGTACTTC
>.|many|TRBJ1-5|TRBV7-2
CASSLVGGMAQPQHF
TGTGCCAGCAGCTTAGTAGGGGGTATGGCTCAGCCCCAGCATTTT
>.|few|TRBJ2-1|TRBV7-2
CASSLLASPYNEQFF
TGTGCCAGCAGCTTACTAGCGTCCCCCTACAATGAGCAGTTCTTC
>.|.|TRBJ1-1|TRBV6-2/TRBV6-3
CASSYGPIHTEAFF
TGTGCCAGCAGTTACGGACCGATACACACTGAAGCTTTCTTT
>TRBD2|few|TRBJ2-1|TRBV7-9
CASSTTSGIAGEQFF
TGTGCCAGCAGCACCACTAGCGGGATTGCTGGTGAGCAGTTCTTC
>.|few|TRBJ1-6|TRBV4-3
CASSQWTNNSPLHF
TGCGCCAGCAGCCAATGGACAAATAATTCACCCCTCCACTTT
>.|.|TRBJ2-3|TRBV7-8
CASSLVAGRSTDTQYF
TGTGCCAGCAGCTTAGTGGCAGGCCGTAGCACAGATACGCAGTATTTT
>.|few|TRBJ2-3|TRBV14
CASSQVGSSTDTQYF
TGTGCCAGCAGCCAAGTAGGCAGTAGCACAGATACGCAGTATTTT
>.|.|TRBJ2-5|TRBV3-1
CASSQDLASEKTQYF
TGTGCCAGCAGCCAAGATTTGGCTAGCGAAAAGACCCAGTACTTC
>.|few|TRBJ2-2|TRBV28
CASSIIFSNTGELFF
TGTGCCAGCAGTATTATATTCTCGAACACCGGGGAGCTGTTTTTT
>TRBD1|many|TRBJ2-1|TRBV28
CASSTSGTGAYNEQFF
TGTGCCAGCAGTACTTCCGGGACAGGGGCCTACAATGAGCAGTTCTTC
>.|few|TRBJ2-1|TRBV24-1
CATSDPQGRGSYNEQFF
TGTGCCACCAGTGATCCACAGGGGAGGGGGTCCTACAATGAGCAGTTCTTC
>.|.|TRBJ2-1|TRBV7-9
CASSWKPPPGSSYNEQFF
TGTGCCAGCAGCTGGAAGCCCCCACCGGGGAGCTCCTACAATGAGCAGTTCTTC
>TRBD2|few|TRBJ2-7|TRBV10-3
CAISRSSGGLIYEQYF
TGTGCCATCAGTCGATCTAGCGGGGGGCTTATTTACGAGCAGTACTTC
>.|few|TRBJ1-1|TRBV7-9
CASTLGEGVNTEAFF
TGTGCCAGCACCCTCGGAGAGGGCGTGAACACTGAAGCTTTCTTT
>.|.|TRBJ1-5|TRBV6-2/TRBV6-3
CASCTPGRQPQHF
TGTGCCAGCTGCACCCCGGGGCGACAGCCCCAGCATTTT
>.|few|TRBJ1-2|TRBV7-2
CASSLAGGGGYGYTF
TGTGCCAGCAGCTTAGCTGGAGGTGGAGGGTATGGCTACACCTTC
>.|few|TRBJ2-3|TRBV6-1
CASSAGGGSTDTQYF
TGTGCCAGCAGTGCAGGGGGAGGTAGCACAGATACGCAGTATTTT
>.|many|TRBJ2-7|TRBV7-8
CASSTVSYEQYF
TGTGCCAGCAGCACTGTTTCCTACGAGCAGTACTTC
>TRBD1|many|TRBJ2-2|TRBV7-2
CASSFRGQNTGELFF
TGTGCCAGCAGCTTCAGGGGGCAAAACACCGGGGAGCTGTTTTTT
>.|many|TRBJ2-1|TRBV7-2
CASTPNTYNEQFF
TGTGCCAGCACCCCTAATACCTACAATGAGCAGTTCTTC
>TRBD1|few|TRBJ1-3|TRBV18
CASSPPGQNSGNTIYF
TGTGCCAGCTCACCCCCGGGACAGAACTCTGGAAACACCATATATTTT
>TRBD1|many|TRBJ1-2|TRBV7-4
CASSLEDRDAGYTF
TGTGCCAGCAGCTTAGAGGACAGGGATGCTGGCTACACCTTC
>TRBD1|once|TRBJ1-5|TRBV7-4
CASSLGDRGGQPQHF
TGTGCCAGCAGCTTGGGGGACAGAGGCGGTCAGCCCCAGCATTTT
>.|many|TRBJ2-3|TRBV6-2/TRBV6-3
CASSYQPQLWQYF
TGTGCCAGCAGTTACCAGCCTCAATTGTGGCAGTATTTT
>.|.|TRBJ2-2|TRBV7-2
CASSLHSGTVNTGELFF
TGTGCCAGCAGCTTACACTCCGGGACCGTAAACACCGGGGAGCTGTTTTTT
>TRBD1|many|TRBJ1-3|TRBV7-2
CASSRTGTGNTIYF
TGTGCCAGCAGCCGGACAGGGACTGGAAACACCATATATTTT
>TRBD1|.|TRBJ2-5|TRBV20-1
CSALKPGQGETQYF
TGCAGTGCTCTAAAACCGGGACAGGGAGAGACCCAGTACTTC
>.|.|TRBJ1-4|TRBV12-3/TRBV12-4
CASSLGATTNEKLFF
TGTGCCAGCAGTTTAGGGGCCACAACTAATGAAAAACTGTTTTTT
>.|many|TRBJ1-5|TRBV7-2
CASSFEWGQPQHF
TGTGCCAGCAGCTTTGAGTGGGGTCAGCCCCAGCATTTT
>TRBD1|.|TRBJ1-5|TRBV6-1
CASRGDRGGGQPQHF
TGTGCCAGCAGGGGGGACAGGGGGGGTGGTCAGCCCCAGCATTTT
>.|.|TRBJ1-1|TRBV12-3/TRBV12-4
CASSIRTGVGTEAFF
TGTGCCAGCAGCATACGAACGGGCGTGGGCACTGAAGCTTTCTTT
>.|.|TRBJ1-5|TRBV6-2/TRBV6-3
CASSYRGGTGDQPQHF
TGTGCCAGCAGTTACAGGGGTGGGACGGGGGATCAGCCCCAGCATTTT
>.|many|TRBJ2-7|TRBV7-9
CASNSGPGGSYEQYF
TGTGCCAGCAACTCCGGACCTGGAGGCTCCTACGAGCAGTACTTC
>.|.|TRBJ1-6|TRBV6-2/TRBV6-3
CASSDGSYSPLHF
TGTGCCAGCAGTGACGGGAGTTATTCACCCCTCCACTTT
>.|few|TRBJ2-7|TRBV12-3/TRBV12-4
CASSLSGTLRSYEQYF
TGTGCCAGCAGTTTGAGCGGGACATTAAGATCCTACGAGCAGTACTTC
>.|many|TRBJ1-6|TRBV7-2
CASSLGRSVNSPLHF
TGTGCCAGCAGCTTAGGGCGGTCAGTAAATTCACCCCTCCACTTT
>.|many|TRBJ2-2|TRBV7-6
CASSLMPGNGVPGELFF
TGTGCCAGCAGCTTAATGCCCGGGAACGGTGTCCCCGGGGAGCTGTTTTTT
>TRBD2|many|TRBJ2-1|TRBV6-5
CASSLGVGLAFRGQFF
TGTGCCAGCAGTTTAGGAGTGGGACTAGCGTTCAGGGGGCAGTTCTTC
>.|many|TRBJ1-1|TRBV7-2
CASTVGTWLTEAFF
TGTGCCAGCACCGTCGGGACATGGCTCACTGAAGCTTTCTTT
>.|.|TRBJ2-1|TRBV3-1
CASSPLATSYNEQFF
TGTGCCAGCAGTCCCTTAGCGACCTCCTACAATGAGCAGTTCTTC
>TRBD2|few|TRBJ2-2|TRBV7-2
CASSSPRLANAGELFF
TGTGCCAGCAGCTCTCCCAGACTAGCTAACGCCGGGGAGCTGTTTTTT